A single sample gave rise to the 4 T cell receptor beta chains below, sequenced in a study of blood T cell repertoires in COVID-19. Here immunoSEQ multiplex PCR was the method, and the copy in TCRdb shows in-frame clones only, minus some. The sample consists of approximately 120,000 clones, 80% to 90% of them appearing once. The sequenced sample was peripheral blood. These receptors originate from a human donor in a cohort sampled during active COVID-19.

In the case of this clone: One end of the junction fails to match germline, which may point to a read error. This chain links TRBV7-7 with TRBJ2-1, with a weak D call TRBD1 (7 bases). The CDR3 runs to 15 residues. Germline CDR1 and CDR2: SSHAT and FNYEAQ (reference sequence). The CDR3 protein is CASSLAGGTDNEQFF. DNA for the CDR3: TGTGCTAGCAGCTTAGCAGGAGGGACAGACAATGAGCAGTTCTTC.

The CDR3 is CASSQYSGSEQYF. DNA for the CDR3: TGTGCCAGCAGCCAATATTCGGGATCCGAGCAGTACTTC. V usage is TRBV3-1 (or the pseudogene TRBV3-2) and J usage is TRBJ2-7; TRBD2 might be the D (5 bases). The CDR3 loop spans 13 amino acids. The V gene's germline CDR1 is LGHDT and CDR2 YNNKEL (reference sequence). The V and J ends lost 2 bases and 6 bases respectively, with 11 bases between them.

V is TRBV5-1 and J is TRBJ1-2; 7 bases fit TRBD1. Trimming removed 1 base from V and 1 base from J; junction bases left unmatched: 4. The germline gives CDR1 SGHRS, CDR2 YFSETQ. This CDR3 comprises 15 residues. CDR3 residues: CASSLTGAINYGYTF. CDR3 DNA: TGCGCCAGCAGCTTGACAGGGGCGATTAACTATGGCTACACCTTC.

The chain employs TRBV6-2 or TRBV6-3 and TRBJ2-7, with D possibly matching TRBD1 (6 bases). This CDR3 has 12 residues. Per germline, CDR1 MNHEY and CDR2 SVGEGT. The ends were cut back, 5 bases at V and 3 bases at J, with 8 bases in the middle. The CDR3 bases are TGTGCCAGCAGTAGGGGGAGCTACGAGCAGTACTTC. It codes for CASSRGSYEQYF.